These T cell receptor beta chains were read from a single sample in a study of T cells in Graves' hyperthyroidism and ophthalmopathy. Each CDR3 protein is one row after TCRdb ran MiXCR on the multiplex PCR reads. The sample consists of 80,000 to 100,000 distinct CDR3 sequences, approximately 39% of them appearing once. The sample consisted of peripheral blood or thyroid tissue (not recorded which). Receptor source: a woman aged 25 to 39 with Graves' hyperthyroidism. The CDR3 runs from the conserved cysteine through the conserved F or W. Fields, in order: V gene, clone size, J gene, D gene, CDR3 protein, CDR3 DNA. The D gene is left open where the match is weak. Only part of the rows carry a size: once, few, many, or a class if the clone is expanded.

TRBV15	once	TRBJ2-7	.	CATSRDLPGLHEQYF	TGTGCCACCAGCAGAGATCTTCCGGGGCTCCACGAGCAGTACTTC
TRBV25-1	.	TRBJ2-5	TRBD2	CASRAGLVQETQYF	TGTGCCAGCAGGGCGGGACTAGTTCAAGAGACCCAGTACTTC
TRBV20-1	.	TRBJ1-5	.	CSAWSTGNQPQHF	TGCAGTGCCTGGAGTACGGGTAATCAGCCCCAGCATTTT
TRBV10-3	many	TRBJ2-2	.	CAISEGREPNTGELFF	TGTGCCATCAGTGAGGGACGGGAGCCGAACACCGGGGAGCTGTTTTTT
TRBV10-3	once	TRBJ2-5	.	CAISGVGETQYF	TGTGCCATCAGCGGGGTCGGAGAGACCCAGTACTTC
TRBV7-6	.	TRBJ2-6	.	CASSLAGDTEAF	TGTGCCAGCAGCCTCGCAGGGGACACTGAAGCTTTC
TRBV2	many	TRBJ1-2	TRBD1	CASSQTGGSGYTF	TGTGCCAGCAGCCAGACAGGGGGCTCTGGCTACACCTTC
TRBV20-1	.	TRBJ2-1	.	CSAGSVAGFDEQFF	TGCAGTGCTGGCTCCGTAGCAGGTTTCGATGAGCAGTTCTTC
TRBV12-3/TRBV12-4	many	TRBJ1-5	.	CASSLAPGSRVWQPQHF	TGTGCCAGCAGTTTAGCGCCCGGGTCGAGGGTTTGGCAGCCCCAGCATTTT
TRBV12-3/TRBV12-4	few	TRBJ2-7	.	CASRKIRSSSYEQYF	TGTGCCAGCCGCAAAATCCGGAGCAGCTCCTACGAGCAGTACTTC
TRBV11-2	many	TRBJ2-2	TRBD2	CASSPSPRERERSGELFF	TGTGCCAGCAGCCCGTCTCCAAGGGAGCGGGAGAGGTCCGGGGAGCTGTTTTTT
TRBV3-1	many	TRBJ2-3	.	CASSRRDRDTQYF	TGTGCCAGCAGCCGGAGGGATCGAGATACGCAGTATTTT
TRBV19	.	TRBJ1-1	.	CASSIAGEAFF	TGTGCCAGTAGTATAGCGGGGGAAGCTTTCTTT
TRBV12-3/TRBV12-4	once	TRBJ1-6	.	CASRTGQQDSPLHF	TGTGCCAGCAGGACGGGACAACAAGATTCACCCCTCCACTTT
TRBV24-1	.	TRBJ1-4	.	CAPSEGSRTQPFF	TGTGCCCCCAGTGAGGGGTCCAGGACCCAGCCGTTTTTT
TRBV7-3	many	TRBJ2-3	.	CASSLNGPDTQYF	TGTGCCAGCAGCTTAAATGGACCAGATACGCAGTATTTT
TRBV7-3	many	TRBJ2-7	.	CASSPGGLASYEQYF	TGTGCCAGCAGTCCGGGCGGGCTCGCCTCCTACGAGCAGTACTTC
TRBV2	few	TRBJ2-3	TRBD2	CASSGRGRALTQYF	TGTGCCAGCAGTGGGAGAGGGAGGGCCCTTACGCAGTATTTT
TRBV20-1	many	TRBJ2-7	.	CSAKTGRQVYEQYF	TGCAGTGCTAAAACAGGGCGTCAGGTGTACGAGCAGTACTTC
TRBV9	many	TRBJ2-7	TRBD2	CASSPLAGGFEQYF	TGTGCCAGCAGCCCGCTAGCGGGAGGCTTCGAGCAGTACTTC
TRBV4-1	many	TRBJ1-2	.	CASSQARGPFYGYTF	TGCGCCAGCAGCCAAGCCCGTGGCCCCTTCTATGGCTACACCTTC
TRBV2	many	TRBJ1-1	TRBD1	CASSVQGANTEAFF	TGTGCCAGCAGTGTACAGGGGGCTAACACTGAAGCTTTCTTT
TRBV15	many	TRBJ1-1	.	CATSEGGLTEAFF	TGTGCCACCAGCGAGGGGGGGCTCACTGAAGCTTTCTTT
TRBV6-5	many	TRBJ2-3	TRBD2	CASSERPWREADTQYF	TGTGCCAGCAGTGAACGCCCCTGGCGGGAGGCAGATACGCAGTATTTT
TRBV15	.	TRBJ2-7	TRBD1	CATSGQGAVYEQYF	TGTGCCACCAGCGGACAGGGGGCCGTCTACGAGCAGTACTTC
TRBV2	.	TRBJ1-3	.	CASSQESWVLGNTIYF	TGTGCCAGCAGCCAAGAATCCTGGGTACTTGGAAACACCATATATTTT
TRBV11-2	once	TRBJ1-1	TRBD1	CASSRTGGDTEAFF	TGTGCCAGCAGCCGTACAGGGGGAGACACTGAAGCTTTCTTT
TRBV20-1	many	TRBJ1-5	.	CSASSNQPQHF	TGCAGTGCTAGTTCTAATCAGCCCCAGCATTTT
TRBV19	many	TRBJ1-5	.	CASPGPGNQPQHF	TGTGCCAGTCCGGGACCGGGGAATCAGCCCCAGCATTTT
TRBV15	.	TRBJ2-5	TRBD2	CATSRGGGRGETQYF	TGTGCCACCAGCAGAGGGGGGGGGAGGGGAGAGACCCAGTACTTC
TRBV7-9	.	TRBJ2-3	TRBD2	CASSRSGTLGDTQYF	TGTGCCAGCAGTCGTAGCGGGACACTCGGGGATACGCAGTATTTT
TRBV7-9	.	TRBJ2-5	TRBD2	CASSRTSGSRKTQYF	TGTGCCAGCAGCCGGACTAGCGGGAGTCGGAAGACCCAGTACTTC
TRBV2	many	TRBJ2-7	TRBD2	CASSRTSGGYYEQYF	TGTGCCAGCAGCCGTACTAGCGGAGGGTACTACGAGCAGTACTTC
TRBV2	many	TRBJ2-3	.	CASSEGLPGTDTQYF	TGTGCCAGCAGTGAAGGACTACCAGGCACAGATACGCAGTATTTT
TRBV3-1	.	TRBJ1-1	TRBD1	CASSPQGAWAGNAFF	TGTGCCAGCAGCCCCCAGGGGGCGTGGGCAGGAAACGCTTTCTTT
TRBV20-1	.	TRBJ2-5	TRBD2	CSAEGPGGPAETQYF	TGCAGTGCTGAGGGTCCGGGAGGGCCAGCAGAGACCCAGTACTTC
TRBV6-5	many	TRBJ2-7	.	CASRGLFLYEQYF	TGTGCCAGCAGAGGTCTTTTCCTATACGAGCAGTACTTC
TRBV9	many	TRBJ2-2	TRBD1	CASGRGGADTGELFF	TGTGCCAGCGGTAGAGGGGGCGCGGACACCGGGGAGCTGTTTTTT